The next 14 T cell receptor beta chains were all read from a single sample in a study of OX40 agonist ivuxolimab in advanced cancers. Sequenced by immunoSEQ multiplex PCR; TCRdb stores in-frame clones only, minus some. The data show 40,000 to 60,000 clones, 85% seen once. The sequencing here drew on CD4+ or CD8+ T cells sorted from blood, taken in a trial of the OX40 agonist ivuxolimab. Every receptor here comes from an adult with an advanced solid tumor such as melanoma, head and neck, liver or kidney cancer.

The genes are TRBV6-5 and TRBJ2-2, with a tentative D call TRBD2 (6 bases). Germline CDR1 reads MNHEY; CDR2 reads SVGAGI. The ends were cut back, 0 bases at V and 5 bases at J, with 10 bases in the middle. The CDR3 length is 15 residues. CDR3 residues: CASSYSKRGTGELFF. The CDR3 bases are TGTGCCAGCAGTTACTCGAAACGGGGGACCGGGGAGCTGTTTTTT.

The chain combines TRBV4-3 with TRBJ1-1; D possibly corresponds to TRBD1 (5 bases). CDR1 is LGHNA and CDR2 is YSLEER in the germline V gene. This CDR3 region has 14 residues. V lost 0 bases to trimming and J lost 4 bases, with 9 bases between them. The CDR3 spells CASSQDSRATEAFF. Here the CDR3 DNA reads TGCGCCAGCAGCCAAGATAGCAGGGCCACTGAAGCTTTCTTT.

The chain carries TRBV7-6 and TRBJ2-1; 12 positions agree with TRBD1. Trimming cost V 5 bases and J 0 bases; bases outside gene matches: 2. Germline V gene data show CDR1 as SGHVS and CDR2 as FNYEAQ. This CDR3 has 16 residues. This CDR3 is CASSLGQGASYNEQFF. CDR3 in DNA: TGTGCCAGCAGCCTGGGACAGGGGGCCTCCTACAATGAGCAGTTCTTC. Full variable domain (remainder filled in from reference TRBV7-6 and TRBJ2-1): GAGVSQSPRYKVTKRGQDVALRCDPISGHVSLYWYRQALGQGPEFLTYFNYEAQQDKSGLPNDRFSAERPEGSISTLTIQRTEQRDSAMYRCASSLGQGASYNEQFFGPGTRLTVL.

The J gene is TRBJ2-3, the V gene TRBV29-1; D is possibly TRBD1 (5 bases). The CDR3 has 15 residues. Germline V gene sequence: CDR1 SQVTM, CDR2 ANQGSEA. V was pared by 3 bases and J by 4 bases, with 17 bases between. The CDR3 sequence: CSVEGPERTADTQYF. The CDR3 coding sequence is TGCAGCGTTGAGGGGCCGGAACGGACGGCAGATACGCAGTATTTT.

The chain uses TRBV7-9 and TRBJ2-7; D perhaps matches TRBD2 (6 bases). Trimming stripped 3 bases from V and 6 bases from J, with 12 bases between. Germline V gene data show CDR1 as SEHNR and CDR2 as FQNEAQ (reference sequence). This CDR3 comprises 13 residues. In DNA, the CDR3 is TGTGCCAGCAGCTTCGCAGGGAGGCCCGAGCAGTACTTC. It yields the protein CASSFAGRPEQYF.

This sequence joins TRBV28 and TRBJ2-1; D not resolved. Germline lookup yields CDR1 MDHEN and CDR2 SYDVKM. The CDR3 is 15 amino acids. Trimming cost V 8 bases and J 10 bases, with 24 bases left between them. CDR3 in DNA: TGTGCCAGCTACCCCCGGGCCCCCGAGGTGAGGGAGCAGTTCTTC. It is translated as CASYPRAPEVREQFF.

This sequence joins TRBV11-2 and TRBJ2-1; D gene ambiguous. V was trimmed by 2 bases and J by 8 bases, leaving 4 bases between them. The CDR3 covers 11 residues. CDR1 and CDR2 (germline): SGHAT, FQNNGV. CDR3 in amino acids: CASSLMDEQFF. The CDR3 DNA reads TGTGCCAGCAGCTTAATGGATGAGCAGTTCTTC. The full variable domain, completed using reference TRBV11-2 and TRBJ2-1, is EAGVAQSPRYKIIEKRQSVAFWCNPISGHATLYWYQQILGQGPKLLIQFQNNGVVDDSQLPKDRFSAERLKGVDSTLKIQPAKLEDSAVYLCASSLMDEQFFGPGTRLTVL.

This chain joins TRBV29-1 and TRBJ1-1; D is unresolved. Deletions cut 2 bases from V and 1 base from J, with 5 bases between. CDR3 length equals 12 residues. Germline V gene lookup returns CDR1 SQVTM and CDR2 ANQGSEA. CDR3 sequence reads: CSVEIGNTEAFF. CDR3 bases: TGCAGCGTTGAAATAGGGAACACTGAAGCTTTCTTT.

CDR3 region: CATAGTGGSAADTQYF. The CDR3 nucleotides read TGTGCCACGGCCGGGACAGGGGGCTCGGCGGCAGATACGCAGTATTTT. The J gene is TRBJ2-3, the V gene TRBV6-4, with 12 bases that match TRBD1. The junction had 12 bases not matched to a gene; V was cut back by 10 bases and J by 4 bases. The CDR3 is 16 residues long. The germline CDR1 and CDR2 sequences are MRHNA and SNTAGT.

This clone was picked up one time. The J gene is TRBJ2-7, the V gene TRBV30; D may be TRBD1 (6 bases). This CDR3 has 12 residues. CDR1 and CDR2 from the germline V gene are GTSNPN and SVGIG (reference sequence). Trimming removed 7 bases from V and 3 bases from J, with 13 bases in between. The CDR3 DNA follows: TGTGCCTCCGGGACATCCCACTACGAGCAGTACTTC. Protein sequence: CASGTSHYEQYF.

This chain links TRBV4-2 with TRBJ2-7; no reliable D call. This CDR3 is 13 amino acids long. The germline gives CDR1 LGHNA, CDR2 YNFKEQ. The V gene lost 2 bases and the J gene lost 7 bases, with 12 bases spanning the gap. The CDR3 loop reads CASSQKRVGEQYF. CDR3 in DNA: TGTGCCAGCAGCCAAAAAAGGGTAGGGGAGCAGTACTTC.

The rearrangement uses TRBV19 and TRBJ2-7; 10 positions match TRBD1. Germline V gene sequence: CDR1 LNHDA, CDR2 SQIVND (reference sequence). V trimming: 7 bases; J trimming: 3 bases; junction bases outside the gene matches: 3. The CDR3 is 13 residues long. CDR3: CASKGTGDYEQYV. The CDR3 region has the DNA TGTGCCAGTAAGGGGACAGGGGACTACGAGCAGTACGTC.

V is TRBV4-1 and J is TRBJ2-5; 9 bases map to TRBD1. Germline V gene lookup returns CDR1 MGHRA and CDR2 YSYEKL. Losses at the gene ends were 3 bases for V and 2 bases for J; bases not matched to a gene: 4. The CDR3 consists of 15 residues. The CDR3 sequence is CASSHQQGAQETQYF. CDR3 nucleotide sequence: TGCGCCAGCAGCCACCAACAGGGGGCACAAGAGACCCAGTACTTC.

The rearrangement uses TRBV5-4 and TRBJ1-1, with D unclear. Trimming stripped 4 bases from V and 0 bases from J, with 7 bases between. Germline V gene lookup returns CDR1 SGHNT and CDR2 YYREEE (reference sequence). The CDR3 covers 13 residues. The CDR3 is CASSRTVNTEAFF. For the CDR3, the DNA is TGTGCCAGCAGCCGCACAGTGAACACTGAAGCTTTCTTT.